These 4 T cell receptor beta chains originate from one sample sequenced in a study of shared clonotypes between healthy human individuals (dated by TCRdb to the early 2020s). Libraries were constructed by the immunoSEQ multiplex PCR assay. As stored in TCRdb, this immuneACCESS dataset retains in-frame rearrangements with V and J assigned. A fraction of the clones does not appear; measured against another copy, unresolved V genes explain less than half of the discrepancy, and the remainder lacks a known reason. For this sample the table gives some 1 million clones, of which about 74% were detected only once. Around 1.5% of the sample is in the top ten clones. Sequenced: memory CD4+ T cells sorted from blood. Per the publication, the cell subset or site label means: CD45RA-negative fraction. Receptors originate from a man younger than 35 in good health.

Here the CDR3 reads CASSGDSNYGYTF. The CDR3 region has the DNA TGTGCCAGCTCGGGGGATTCCAACTATGGCTACACCTTC. V usage is TRBV18 and J usage is TRBJ1-2; a weak D match, TRBD1 (5 bases). CDR1 and CDR2 (germline): KGHSH, LQKENI. V was shortened by 6 bases and J by 2 bases, with 10 bases between the two germline ends. The CDR3 is 13 residues long.

The chain employs TRBV5-6 and TRBJ2-3; TRBD2 is a possible D gene (5 bases). Trimming removed 4 bases at V and 4 bases at J, with 10 bases between. In germline, CDR1 is SGHDT, CDR2 YYEEEE. CDR3 size: 13 residues. The CDR3 DNA reads as TGTGCCAGCAGCCTACCGGAGGCAGATACGCAGTATTTT. It specifies CASSLPEADTQYF.

This chain joins TRBV10-3 and TRBJ1-5; D is perhaps TRBD1 (5 bases). Looked up from germline, CDR1 is ENHRY and CDR2 is SYGVKD. Deletions cut 2 bases from V and 5 bases from J, with 19 bases between. The CDR3 has 17 amino acids. CDR3 DNA sequence: TGTGCCATCAGTGAGGACGGGACCCTCAGAAGAGATCAGCCCCAGCATTTT. This translates into CAISEDGTLRRDQPQHF.

Written as DNA, the CDR3 is TGTGCCAGCAGTTTAGGAGGGGCCCTTACTGATGAGCAGTTCTTC. Translated, it gives CASSLGGALTDEQFF. This chain connects TRBV27 to TRBJ2-1, with TRBD2 as a possible D gene (6 bases). From germline, CDR1 is MNHEY and CDR2 SMNVEV (reference sequence). V gave up 2 bases and J gave up 8 bases, with 16 bases separating them. The CDR3 loop spans 15 amino acids.